This T cell receptor (beta chain) derives from a study of shared clonotypes between healthy human individuals. The length of the CDR3 is 15 residues. The V gene lost 1 base and the J gene lost 3 bases, with 10 bases spanning the gap. Germline CDR1 and CDR2: MGHRA and YSYEKL. The data were produced by immunoSEQ multiplex PCR, yet TCRdb's version contains in-frame clones alone and is incomplete. The data contain hundreds of thousands of clones, 90% to 97% of them singletons. Naive CD8 cells lacked CD45RO and underwent positive selection for CCR7, leaving out terminally differentiated effector memory CD45RA+ cells.

The sequenced sample consisted of naive CD8+ T cells sorted from blood. The J gene is TRBJ2-1, the V gene TRBV4-1; possibly TRBD1 for D (6 bases). This sequence originates from a woman aged 25 to 45 in good health. The CDR3 DNA follows: TGCGCCAGCAGCCAAGTCAAGGGGGACTACAATGAGCAGTTCTTC. Residues: CASSQVKGDYNEQFF.